Presented here are 16 T cell receptor beta chains from one specimen sequenced in a study of CD8+ T cells in alopecia areata. It was cDNA, reverse transcribed from extracted RNA, that served as the sequencing template. Libraries were prepared by immunoSEQ multiplex PCR; TCRdb keeps only in-frame clonotypes and omits some of them. The data show fewer than 40,000 clones, under 65% seen once. CD4+ cells belonging to five patients, who were in the biomarker study, were further sorted into CD25+CD127- cells. The sequenced sample consisted of CD4+ Tregs sorted from blood. These receptors all come from a human donor with alopecia areata.

The chain combines TRBV5-6 with TRBJ2-5; D may correspond to TRBD1 or TRBD2 (6 bases each). V was clipped by 2 bases and J by 5 bases, with 13 bases between them. Germline-derived CDR1 and CDR2 are SGHDT and YYEEEE. CDR3 length: 14 residues. The CDR3 nucleotides are TGTGCCAGCAGCTTAGGGGGAGGAGGGGAGACCCAGTACTTC. Residues: CASSLGGGGETQYF.

The genes are TRBV18 and TRBJ2-5; D gene ambiguous. Trimming left V 2 bases short and J 1 base short, with 5 bases between. Germline V gene lookup returns CDR1 KGHSH and CDR2 LQKENI. The CDR3 consists of 13 residues. CDR3 protein: CASSPMVQETQYF. CDR3 DNA: TGTGCCAGCTCACCAATGGTCCAAGAGACCCAGTACTTC.

This chain connects TRBV5-5 to TRBJ2-7; 7 bases match TRBD2. The V gene end was trimmed by 1 base and the J gene end by 9 bases; junction bases not matched to a gene: 22. The CDR3 has 18 amino acids. Germline-derived CDR1 and CDR2 are SGHKS and YYEKEE (reference sequence). The CDR3 coding sequence is TGTGCCAGCAGCTTGTGGGCTAGCGGTGGATCTACGAGCTTCGGGCAGTACTTC. Protein: CASSLWASGGSTSFGQYF.

This clone was counted a few times. The chain recombines TRBV18 with TRBJ2-7; D uncertain. Deletions cut 1 base from V and 2 bases from J, with 9 bases between. CDR1 and CDR2 (germline): KGHSH, LQKENI. The CDR3 is made up of 14 amino acids. CDR3 nucleotides: TGTGCCAGCTCACCACAGCCAGAAACCTACGAGCAGTACTTC. Amino acids: CASSPQPETYEQYF.

The chain uses TRBV25-1 and TRBJ1-1, with a weak D call TRBD1 (5 bases). V was trimmed by 1 base and J by 10 bases, leaving 10 bases between them. Germline lookup yields CDR1 MGHDK and CDR2 SYGVNS. This CDR3 is 12 amino acids long. The DNA of the CDR3 is TGTGCCAGCAGTGAATTGATCGGGGGAGCTTTCTTT. Protein product: CASSELIGGAFF.

The V and J genes are TRBV7-2 and TRBJ1-2; D remains ambiguous. The germline V gene has CDR1 SGHTA and CDR2 FQGNSA. The CDR3 is 14 residues long. V was shortened by 5 bases and J by 0 bases, with 10 bases between the two germline ends. In nucleotides, the CDR3 is TGTGCCAGCAGCCGTACGCCCCCTAACTATGGCTACACCTTC. Its protein product is CASSRTPPNYGYTF.

On this clone: A junction boundary mismatches the germline segment, possibly from a read error. The rearrangement joins TRBV4-1 to TRBJ1-1; D remains ambiguous. Germline V gives CDR1 MGHRA, CDR2 YSYEKL. The CDR3 sequence is 13 residues long. The CDR3 DNA reads as TGCGCCAGCAGCCACCACCTCGGACCTGAGGCTTTCTTT. Protein product: CASSHHLGPEAFF.

The chain has TRBV4-2 and TRBJ1-2; TRBD1 agrees at 7 bases. Germline values: CDR1 LGHNA, CDR2 YNFKEQ. This CDR3 spans 15 amino acids. V trimming: 1 base; J trimming: 2 bases; junction bases outside the gene matches: 4. CDR3 DNA: TGTGCCAGCAGCCAAGCTGAGGGGGCCAACTATGGCTACACCTTC. It codes for CASSQAEGANYGYTF.

In its sample, this clone ranks as medium-sized (0.01 to 0.1%). The J gene is TRBJ2-7, the V gene TRBV28; TRBD1 matches 7 bases. The CDR3 spans 15 residues. Germline loops: CDR1 MDHEN, CDR2 SYDVKM. V lost 2 bases, J lost 4 bases, and 8 bases stayed unmatched. The CDR3 is CASSLGGQYRYEQYF. In nucleotides, the CDR3 is TGTGCCAGCAGTTTAGGGGGACAGTACCGGTACGAGCAGTACTTC. Full variable domain (missing parts from reference TRBV28 and TRBJ2-7): DVKVTQSSRYLVKRTGEKVFLECVQDMDHENMFWYRQDPGLGLRLIYFSYDVKMKEKGDIPEGYSVSREKKERFSLILESASTNQTSMYLCASSLGGQYRYEQYFGPGTRLTVT.

The chain carries TRBV13 and TRBJ2-1; TRBD1 matches at 9 bases. Germline V gene sequence: CDR1 PRHDT, CDR2 FYEKMQ (reference sequence). The CDR3 length is 15 residues. J lost 3 bases, V lost 4 bases, and 4 bases had no gene match. The CDR3, as DNA: TGTGCCAGCAGCTACCGGGACAGGGACTACAATGAGCAGTTCTTC. It specifies CASSYRDRDYNEQFF. Combining the CDR3 with reference TRBV13 and TRBJ2-1 gives the whole variable domain AAGVIQSPRHLIKEKRETATLKCYPIPRHDTVYWYQQGPGQDPQFLISFYEKMQSDKGSIPDRFSAQQFSDYHSELNMSSLELGDSALYFCASSYRDRDYNEQFFGPGTRLTVL.

The CDR3: CAWSSGGGEYF. CDR3 coding DNA: TGTGCCTGGAGTTCGGGGGGTGGGGAGTACTTC. This chain links TRBV30 with TRBJ2-7; 7 bases line up with TRBD2. Germline CDR1 GTSNPN, CDR2 SVGIG (reference sequence). V lost 2 bases to trimming and J lost 11 bases; unmatched junction nucleotides: 6. CDR3 length: 11 amino acids.

The chain combines TRBV19 with TRBJ1-6; 9 bases agree with TRBD1. Germline loops: CDR1 LNHDA, CDR2 SQIVND (reference sequence). V lost 4 bases, J lost 2 bases, and 3 bases stayed unmatched. The CDR3 extends over 16 amino acids. CDR3 sequence: CASSRRTGAYNSPLHF. CDR3 DNA: TGTGCCAGTAGTAGGAGGACAGGGGCCTATAATTCACCCCTCCACTTT.

This sequence joins TRBV5-1 and TRBJ1-2; TRBD1 matches 7 bases. V gave up 0 bases and J gave up 6 bases; unmatched junction bases: 11. The CDR3 totals 16 residues. CDR1 and CDR2 (germline): SGHRS, YFSETQ. The CDR3 coding sequence is TGCGCCAGCAGCTTGGCCAAAGGGACAGTCTATGATGGCTACACCTTC. It codes for CASSLAKGTVYDGYTF.

This chain links TRBV29-1 with TRBJ2-7, with 7 bases identical to TRBD1. V lost 8 bases to trimming and J lost 0 bases; unmatched junction nucleotides: 10. The germline V gene has CDR1 SQVTM and CDR2 ANQGSEA. The CDR3 is 14 residues long. CDR3 sequence: CSFREGAYSYEQYF. In nucleotides, the CDR3 is TGCAGCTTCCGAGAGGGGGCGTACTCCTACGAGCAGTACTTC.

This clone came up a few times. V gene TRBV27 combines with J gene TRBJ1-2; D remains unclear. The germline V and J ends were trimmed by 6 bases and 4 bases, with 12 bases remaining between them. The CDR3 has 13 residues. Germline V gene data show CDR1 as MNHEY and CDR2 as SMNVEV (reference sequence). The CDR3 loop is CASSSTGSYGYTF. Here the CDR3 DNA reads TGTGCCAGCAGCTCTACGGGGAGCTATGGCTACACCTTC.

CDR3 in DNA: TGCGCCAGCAGCTGGACAGGGGGGGTCACAGATACGCAGTATTTT. Its translation is CASSWTGGVTDTQYF. The V gene is TRBV5-1, the J gene TRBJ2-3; 10 bases map to TRBD1. Germline assignment: CDR1 SGHRS and CDR2 YFSETQ. CDR3 size: 15 residues. V shed 3 bases and J 2 bases; nucleotides not matched to a gene: 3.